This T cell receptor (beta chain) came from a study of T cells after yellow fever vaccination (dated by TCRdb to the late 2010s). Regarding the complete study: The SMART-Seq v4 Ultra Low Input RNA kit was used to prepare libraries from fractions with low cell numbers. To follow T-cell clones before and after primary and booster YFV17D yellow fever vaccination, bulk TCR alpha and beta repertoires were sequenced over time. Two healthy male donors, one aged 18 to 30 and one aged 30 to 40 years, made up the cohort. Blood was collected at multiple timepoints before and after primary and secondary immunization, and bulk PBMC replicates and cell subsets were isolated.

This sample was sequenced with an Illumina NovaSeq 6000. TCR cDNA was synthesized by 5'RACE template switching, through which a universal primer site and unique molecular identifiers were introduced. Priming of cDNA synthesis was performed from both the TCR alpha and TCR beta constant segments. Library amplification used two PCR steps, and the second PCR step added sample barcodes and sequencing adapters. Libraries were sequenced on Illumina HiSeq 2500 (2x100 bp) or NovaSeq (2x150 bp). On the authors' methods: MIGEC was used to demultiplex reads and collapse the reads into UMI consensus sequences, and MiXCR was used for V(D)J alignment. Clonotypes responding to the vaccine were identified with edgeR on replicate PBMC samples, with the criteria of FDR below 0.01 and a log2 fold change above 5 up to day 15. CD4 or CD8 identity was assigned to each bulk clonotype according to whether the clonotype was present at higher abundance in the sequenced CD4 repertoire or the sequenced CD8 repertoire. TCRdb reprocessed the public reads (quality trimming at Q25 with fastp, clone calling with MiXCR) and kept in-frame beta chains. Rows with a matching CDR3 protein are joined into one entry that keeps the most common DNA and genes. TCRdb, not the authors, supplied the V and J calls. The sample contains about 130,000 distinct CDR3 sequences, roughly 9% of them found a single time. The biggest ten clones account for approximately 39% of the sample.

Of note for this clonotype: It lacks a known antigen. No base-level quality is on record; no much larger clone is a single base apart.

Sample treatment or condition, as interpreted from the label and publication: live attenuated yellow fever vaccine strain. A standard Ficoll-Paque protocol was used to isolate PBMCs from peripheral blood. Dynabeads CD4 and CD8 positive selection kits were used to isolate CD4 and CD8 T-cell fractions. RNA was extracted with TriZol from bulk PBMCs, CD4 and CD8 fractions, and dextramer-positive and dextramer-negative fractions. V is reduced by 6 bases and J by 7 bases, leaving a spacing of 12 bases between them. The germline V gene (reference sequence) specifies MNHEY as CDR1 and SMNVEV as CDR2. From its cysteine to its phenylalanine, the CDR3 spans 12 amino acids. CDR3 DNA is the only sequence kept; it has 36 bases, read in frame from the first base. Results the study describes overall, beyond this receptor: Because abundant contaminating clonotypes from the bulk population could be contained in FACS-sorted repertoires, computational filtering was required. Most clones expanded after primary vaccination were re-detected after the booster (almost 97% of CD4 and around 88% of CD8), suggesting broad memory maintenance. Because the study included only two donors, the extent to which the findings can be generalized is limited. A small fraction of clonotypes showed up in both the CD4 and CD8 compartments, probably as a result of convergent recombination. Compared with the primary T-cell response, the secondary T-cell response was weaker but faster, peaking on day 5 rather than day 15.

The rearranged chain carries TRBV27 and TRBJ1-2, with the D gene call left open. The source is a young man who received the YFV17D yellow fever vaccine. This specimen was CD8+ T cells sorted from PBMCs, taken on the day of the yellow fever booster vaccination. The nucleotide sequence is given as TGTGCCAGCAGCCCAGGTGGGGTTGGCTACACCTTC. The translation is CASSPGGVGYTF.